The 32 T cell receptor beta chains below all came from one sample that was sequenced in a study of glioma-infiltrating T cells. Amplification of TCR alpha and beta CDR3 regions from RNA used iRepertoire nested multiplex PCR. TCRdb re-analysed the multiplex PCR reads in MiXCR, keeping a single row per CDR3 protein. Of some 150,000 distinct CDR3 sequences in the sample, approximately 40% were seen once. The sample was glioma tissue, nonneoplastic brain tissue, or PBMCs (not recorded which). The source of these receptors is a human donor with low-grade glioma or glioblastoma, undergoing nonglioma brain surgery, or in good health (not recorded which).

This clonotype was seen only a few times. The chain joins TRBV7-9 to TRBJ2-7; D not certain. Germline values: CDR1 SEHNR, CDR2 FQNEAQ (reference sequence). The CDR3 runs to 10 residues. The V end was cut by 1 base, the J end by 5 bases, with 0 bases between. CDR3 sequence: CASSLDEQYF. CDR3 DNA: TGTGCCAGCAGCTTAGACGAGCAGTACTTC.

This clonotype was seen only a few times. The chain recombines TRBV4-2 with TRBJ2-7; TRBD2 agrees at 10 bases. Trimming removed 1 base from V and 5 bases from J; junction bases left unmatched: 5. The CDR3 is 15 amino acids. From germline, CDR1 is LGHNA and CDR2 YNFKEQ. This CDR3 is CASSQGASGSDEQYF. The CDR3 region has the DNA TGTGCCAGCAGCCAAGGTGCTAGCGGGAGCGACGAGCAGTACTTC.

As for this clonotype: A much larger clone differs by one base, so this may be a read error. J is TRBJ2-1 and V is TRBV4-3, with TRBD1 as a possible D gene (6 bases). The CDR3 loop spans 18 amino acids. Trimming stripped 0 bases from V and 0 bases from J, with 15 bases between. Per the germline V gene, CDR1 is LGHNA and CDR2 is YSLEER. The CDR3 coding sequence is TGCGCCAGCAGCCAAGATTCCCCACAGGGTGCCTCCTACAATGAGCAGTTCTTC. This gives the protein CASSQDSPQGASYNEQFF.

The gene calls are TRBV18 and TRBJ1-6; 9 bases are shared with TRBD1. The CDR3 covers 15 residues. The germline gives CDR1 KGHSH, CDR2 LQKENI. The trim removed 3 bases at V and 6 bases at J, leaving 3 bases unmatched. DNA for the CDR3: TGTGCCAGCTCACCTGACAGGGGGAGTAATTCACCCCTCCACTTT. Its translation is CASSPDRGSNSPLHF. The variable domain in full, completed from reference TRBV18 and TRBJ1-6, reads NAGVMQNPRHLVRRRGQEARLRCSPMKGHSHVYWYRQLPEEGLKFMVYLQKENIIDESGMPKERFSAEFPKEGPSILRIQQVVRGDSAAYFCASSPDRGSNSPLHFGNGTRLTVT.

The chain employs TRBV4-1 and TRBJ2-7; perhaps TRBD1 as D (6 bases). The CDR3 consists of 16 residues. CDR1 and CDR2 (germline): MGHRA, YSYEKL. Trimming left V 2 bases short and J 2 bases short, with 16 bases between. The chain's CDR3 is CASSQKWTVLTYEQYF. DNA for the CDR3: TGCGCCAGCAGCCAAAAATGGACAGTCCTAACCTACGAGCAGTACTTC.

The genes are TRBV12-3 or TRBV12-4 and TRBJ1-5; weak D call: TRBD1 (5 bases). V lost 7 bases, J lost 3 bases, and 13 bases lay in between. The CDR3 is 14 residues long. CDR3 DNA: TGTGCCAGCACCCTGGGACTCCCCAATCAGCCCCAGCATTTT. It translates to CASTLGLPNQPQHF.

The count of this clonotype is one. The chain recombines TRBV28 with TRBJ1-5; no firm D call. Per the germline V gene, CDR1 is MDHEN and CDR2 is SYDVKM. The CDR3 loop spans 14 amino acids. The V end was cut by 8 bases, the J end by 4 bases, with 15 bases between. The CDR3 sequence: CASYTRRGNQPQHF. The CDR3 DNA reads as TGTGCCAGCTATACCCGCCGGGGTAATCAGCCCCAGCATTTT.

The V call is TRBV4-3, the J call TRBJ2-5; weak D call: TRBD1 (7 bases). Germline V gives CDR1 LGHNA, CDR2 YSLEER. The length of the CDR3 is 15 residues. Trimming removed 2 bases at V and 5 bases at J, with 15 bases between. The CDR3 loop reads CASSQYEGAGETQYF. The CDR3 nucleotides are TGCGCCAGCAGCCAATATGAGGGGGCGGGGGAGACCCAGTACTTC.

This clonotype was observed a handful of times. This sequence joins TRBV4-3 and TRBJ2-5; 12 bases map to TRBD2. CDR1 and CDR2 from the germline V gene are LGHNA and YSLEER. Trimming removed 4 bases from V and 9 bases from J; junction bases left unmatched: 3. CDR3 length equals 13 residues. The CDR3 DNA sequence: TGCGCCAGCAGCCGGACTAGCGGGGAGGCCCAGTACTTC. Its protein is CASSRTSGEAQYF.

This chain uses TRBV7-9 with TRBJ2-3; D is unresolved. V was clipped by 2 bases and J by 6 bases, with 12 bases between them. Per germline, CDR1 SEHNR and CDR2 FQNEAQ (reference sequence). The CDR3 contains 14 residues. The CDR3 is CASSLSSPQDTQYF. As DNA, the CDR3 is TGTGCCAGCAGCTTAAGCAGCCCGCAGGATACGCAGTATTTT. The variable domain in full, with the rest retrieved from reference TRBV7-9 and TRBJ2-3, is DTGVSQNPRHKITKRGQNVTFRCDPISEHNRLYWYRQTLGQGPEFLTYFQNEAQLEKSRLLSDRFSAERPKGSFSTLEIQRTEQGDSAMYLCASSLSSPQDTQYFGPGTRLTVL.

V gene TRBV12-3 or TRBV12-4 combines with J gene TRBJ2-3; weak D call: TRBD2 (5 bases). V was cut by 2 bases and J by 3 bases, with 12 bases left in between. The CDR3 totals 15 residues. The CDR3 loop reads CASSLSGFGTDTQYF. The CDR3 bases are TGTGCCAGCAGTTTATCGGGATTTGGAACAGATACGCAGTATTTT.

The chain links TRBV29-1 to TRBJ2-5; TRBD1 agrees at 9 bases. The junction had 10 bases not matched to a gene; V was cut back by 7 bases and J by 4 bases. Germline CDR1 SQVTM, CDR2 ANQGSEA. The CDR3 is 14 amino acids. This CDR3 is CSGWTGDGGETQYF. Written as DNA, the CDR3 is TGCAGCGGTTGGACAGGGGACGGCGGAGAGACCCAGTACTTC.

This chain uses TRBV2 with TRBJ1-1, with D unclear. The V gene lost 6 bases and the J gene lost 1 base, with 12 bases spanning the gap. The CDR3 length is 14 residues. The V gene's germline CDR1 is SNHLY and CDR2 FYNNEI. The CDR3 DNA follows: TGTGCCAGCAGAATGGCTACAGCGAACACTGAAGCTTTCTTT. This sequence encodes CASRMATANTEAFF.

The genes are TRBV28 and TRBJ1-1; no clear D. This CDR3 is built from 13 residues. Per the germline V gene, CDR1 is MDHEN and CDR2 is SYDVKM. Trimming cost V 3 bases and J 4 bases, with 9 bases left between them. The CDR3 spells CASSFGILTEAFF. Written as DNA, the CDR3 is TGTGCCAGCAGTTTCGGGATTCTCACTGAAGCTTTCTTT.

In this sample, this clonotype turned up once. This chain uses TRBV6-5 with TRBJ1-2; the match to TRBD1 covers 9 bases. This CDR3 has 13 residues. With V trimmed by 10 bases and J by 10 bases, 13 bases remained unmatched. Germline V gives CDR1 MNHEY, CDR2 SVGAGI. The CDR3 reads CATLRGTGSSYTF. The CDR3 DNA follows: TGTGCCACCTTGCGCGGGACAGGGTCCTCCTACACCTTC.

Comments on this clonotype: Since a much larger clone is just one base distant, this may be a read error. The missing conserved phenylalanine or tryptophan at the end of this CDR3 makes a read error likely. The genes are TRBV20-1 and TRBJ2-3; 8 bases match TRBD2. The CDR3 runs to 13 residues. Germline V CDR1 and CDR2: DFQATT, SNEGSKA (reference sequence). Germline trimming cut 5 bases from V and 4 bases from J; bases unmatched to any gene: 5. The CDR3, as DNA: TGCAGTGCTTGGACTAGCAAAGCAGATACGCAGTATCTT. This translates into CSAWTSKADTQYL.

This clonotype was detected many times. The rearrangement joins TRBV20-1 to TRBJ1-3, with 9 nucleotides matching TRBD1. The CDR3 spans 17 residues. V was pared by 5 bases and J by 4 bases, with 15 bases of the junction left unmatched. Germline V gives CDR1 DFQATT, CDR2 SNEGSKA (reference sequence). The CDR3 region is CSALPKLGTGLGNTIYF. The CDR3 DNA reads as TGCAGTGCTCTGCCTAAGTTAGGGACAGGGTTGGGAAACACCATATATTTT.

This clonotype has a handful of counts. The V and J genes are TRBV6-1 and TRBJ2-3; possibly TRBD1 for D (6 bases). V was trimmed by 5 bases and J by 2 bases, leaving 8 bases between them. Germline V gives CDR1 MNHNS, CDR2 SASEGT. The CDR3 sequence is 13 residues long. CDR3 amino acids: CASSWTDTDTQYF. In DNA form, the CDR3 reads TGTGCCAGCAGTTGGACAGACACAGATACGCAGTATTTT.

The chain is built from TRBV6-1 and TRBJ2-7; 10 bases are a match to TRBD2. This CDR3 has 14 amino acids. CDR1 is MNHNS and CDR2 is SASEGT in the germline V gene. Trimming took 6 bases from V and 2 from J; bases not matched to a gene: 4. The CDR3 is CASRSGGGTYEQYF. CDR3 DNA sequence: TGTGCCAGCAGGAGCGGGGGGGGTACCTACGAGCAGTACTTC.

V gene TRBV6-5 combines with J gene TRBJ1-1; a possible D gene is TRBD1 (6 bases). The germline gives CDR1 MNHEY, CDR2 SVGAGI. V was pared by 4 bases and J by 1 base, with 10 bases between. CDR3 length: 14 residues. The chain's CDR3 is CASSWRDTNTEAFF. The CDR3 region has the DNA TGTGCCAGCAGTTGGAGGGACACGAACACTGAAGCTTTCTTT.

The chain has TRBV4-3 and TRBJ2-3, with 10 bases fitting TRBD1. This CDR3 comprises 13 residues. V dropped 0 bases and J dropped 11; count of bases not matched to a gene: 2. Germline values: CDR1 LGHNA, CDR2 YSLEER. DNA for the CDR3: TGCGCCAGCAGCCAAGAGGACAGGGGGAAGCAGTATTTT. Translated: CASSQEDRGKQYF.

The chain recombines TRBV27 with TRBJ1-6; the D gene is possibly TRBD1 (6 bases). Deletions cut 4 bases from V and 9 bases from J, with 19 bases between. The CDR3 has 16 amino acids. CDR1 and CDR2 from the germline V gene are MNHEY and SMNVEV (reference sequence). The CDR3 spells CASSSEMYREGSPLHF. The CDR3 DNA is TGTGCCAGCAGTTCGGAGATGTACAGGGAGGGTTCACCCCTCCACTTT.

The chain employs TRBV24-1 and TRBJ2-2, with TRBD1 identical over 8 bases. The junction had 2 bases not matched to a gene; V was cut back by 4 bases and J by 5 bases. CDR3 length equals 14 residues. The germline CDR1 and CDR2 sequences are KGHDR and SFDVKD. Here the CDR3 reads CATSENRGTGELFF. CDR3 in DNA: TGTGCCACCAGTGAAAACAGGGGGACCGGGGAGCTGTTTTTT.

This clonotype was seen at least ten times. This chain uses TRBV7-2 with TRBJ1-1; D gene ambiguous. Germline V gene sequence: CDR1 SGHTA, CDR2 FQGNSA. Trimming pared 6 bases from V and 1 base from J, leaving 12 bases between. CDR3 length: 14 amino acids. DNA of the CDR3: TGTGCCAGCAGTTCCAACCCTGGGAACACTGAAGCTTTCTTT. Its translation is CASSSNPGNTEAFF.

This clonotype appeared a few times. V and J are TRBV20-1 and TRBJ2-1; tentatively, D is TRBD1 (6 bases). Germline V gives CDR1 DFQATT, CDR2 SNEGSKA (reference sequence). The CDR3 totals 13 residues. Deletions cut 7 bases from V and 5 bases from J, with 15 bases between. The CDR3 nucleotides are TGCAGTGTTGGGGATACAGGGAACAATGAGCAGTTCTTC. It codes for CSVGDTGNNEQFF.

The chain uses TRBV20-1 and TRBJ2-3, with D unresolved. The CDR3 consists of 14 residues. Germline CDR1 is DFQATT and CDR2 is SNEGSKA (reference sequence). The V and J ends lost 0 bases and 7 bases respectively, with 14 bases between them. The CDR3 protein is CSARDLLVAYTQYF. The CDR3, as DNA: TGCAGTGCTAGAGATCTGCTCGTCGCATATACGCAGTATTTT.

The chain uses TRBV7-3 and TRBJ2-1; D perhaps matches TRBD1 (5 bases). V was cut by 3 bases and J by 13 bases, with 16 bases left in between. CDR3 length: 13 amino acids. The germline V gene encodes CDR1 SGHTA and CDR2 FQGTGA. CDR3 bases: TGTGCCAGCAGCTTGACATTGACAGCTAAACAGTTCTTC. It specifies CASSLTLTAKQFF.

This clonotype was found a few times. The rearrangement links TRBV28 to TRBJ1-4, with unresolved D. Germline V lookup: CDR1 MDHEN, CDR2 SYDVKM. CDR3 length equals 15 residues. Trimming removed 2 bases from V and 0 bases from J, with 7 bases in between. CDR3 in DNA: TGTGCCAGCAGTTTAAGGCCAGCAACTAATGAAAAACTGTTTTTT. Translated, it gives CASSLRPATNEKLFF.

This chain connects TRBV3-1 to TRBJ1-6; D not resolved. The CDR3 has 14 amino acids. CDR1 is LGHDT, CDR2 YNNKEL, per germline (reference sequence). V was trimmed by 3 bases and J by 6 bases, leaving 9 bases between them. CDR3 DNA: TGTGCCAGCAGCCAGGGTGGTAGTAATTCACCCCTCCACTTT. This sequence encodes CASSQGGSNSPLHF. The variable domain in full, completed from reference TRBV3-1 and TRBJ1-6, reads DTAVSQTPKYLVTQMGNDKSIKCEQNLGHDTMYWYKQDSKKFLKIMFSYNNKELIINETVPNRFSPKSPDKAHLNLHINSLELGDSAVYFCASSQGGSNSPLHFGNGTRLTVT.

The V and J genes are TRBV12-3 or TRBV12-4 and TRBJ1-1; possible D gene TRBD1, 6 bases. CDR3 length: 14 residues. The V end lost 5 bases, the J end lost 6 bases, and 16 bases lay between the germline ends. CDR3 protein: CASSRRDPGAEAFF. As DNA, the CDR3 is TGTGCCAGCAGTCGCCGGGACCCAGGGGCTGAAGCTTTCTTT.

The chain links TRBV6-2 or TRBV6-3 to TRBJ2-2, with TRBD2 as a possible D gene (5 bases). CDR1 is MNHEY and CDR2 is SVGEGT in the germline V gene. The CDR3 spans 13 residues. Trimming left V 7 bases short and J 4 bases short, with 10 bases between. The CDR3 DNA is TGTGCCAGCAATGGGGAGAGCACCGGGGAGCTGTTTTTT. It codes for CASNGESTGELFF.

There are many counts of this clonotype. The chain has TRBV25-1 and TRBJ1-2; perhaps TRBD1 as D (5 bases). Trimming shortened V by 5 bases and J by 4 bases, and 11 bases separated the two germline ends. The CDR3 spans 13 residues. Germline CDR1 and CDR2: MGHDK and SYGVNS. CDR3 region: CASSLNRLYGYTF. The CDR3 coding sequence is TGTGCCAGCAGTTTAAACAGGCTCTATGGCTACACCTTC.